The clone carrying this T cell receptor (beta chain) was seen only once. The assay was immunoSEQ multiplex PCR, and TCRdb's table has in-frame clones only and misses some. The profile shows 180,000 or so clones, around 95% of them singletons. Trimming removed 6 bases at V and 2 bases at J, with 13 bases between. The CDR3 sequence is 15 residues long. In germline, CDR1 is MNHEY, CDR2 SVGAGI. This entry is derived from a study of T cell responses to AZD1222 COVID-19 vaccine. On the study more broadly: Pooled samples include second doses given at about 4 or 12 weeks.

This TCR came from an adult in good health. The sequencing used peripheral blood, collected on day 0 of AZD1222 vaccination. The genes are TRBV6-5 and TRBJ2-2; tentative D call: TRBD1 (5 bases). The CDR3 region has the DNA TGTGCCAGCAGGCCAGGACACTTAAACACCGGGGAGCTGTTTTTT. Protein product: CASRPGHLNTGELFF.